The next 27 T cell receptor beta chains were all read from a single sample in a study of response to subunit inactivated influenza vaccine. TCRdb re-called the RT-PCR reads through MiXCR, storing one row per CDR3 protein. The sample consists of 500,000 or so distinct CDR3 sequences, roughly 11% of them appearing once. This specimen consisted of PBMCs from blood, obtained more than 35 days after vaccination. These receptor sequences come from a man in his fifties or sixties who received an inactivated influenza vaccine.

V usage is TRBV21-1 and J usage is TRBJ2-5; the table's D call TRBD1 went unverified against the DNA. TRBV21-1 is an annotated pseudogene. The CDR3 spans 13 residues. CDR3 nucleotide sequence: TGTGCCAGCAGTAAAATCCAGGGGGAGACCCAGTACTTC. It encodes CASSKIQGETQYF.

V gene TRBV9 combines with J gene TRBJ2-1; the match to TRBD2 covers 7 bases. Germline values: CDR1 SGDLS, CDR2 YYNGEE. The ends lost 0 bases at V and 6 bases at J; junction bases unmatched: 6. The CDR3 is 15 amino acids. CDR3 region: CASSVGLREFNEQFF. The DNA for the CDR3 is TGTGCCAGCAGCGTAGGGCTGCGGGAGTTCAATGAGCAGTTCTTC.

The J gene is TRBJ2-3, the V gene TRBV18; TRBD1 agrees at 8 bases. Germline V gives CDR1 KGHSH, CDR2 LQKENI. The CDR3 runs to 16 residues. The J segment lost 4 bases and the V segment lost 0 bases, leaving 6 bases of the junction unmatched. The DNA of the CDR3 is TGTGCCAGCTCACCACCGGGCAGGGGGCGATCAGATACGCAGTATTTT. Residues: CASSPPGRGRSDTQYF.

The chain links TRBV7-2 to TRBJ1-1; D gene uncertain. This CDR3 is 14 amino acids long. V lost 2 bases, J lost 11 bases, and 18 bases lay in between. Germline V gene data show CDR1 as SGHTA and CDR2 as FQGNSA. The CDR3 here is CASSLKIRPPLAFF. The CDR3 region has the DNA TGTGCCAGCAGCTTAAAGATAAGGCCCCCCCTTGCTTTCTTT.

This clonotype was detected a few times. The gene calls are TRBV20-1 and TRBJ1-2, with D possibly matching TRBD1 (6 bases). This CDR3 region has 12 residues. The germline V gene has CDR1 DFQATT and CDR2 SNEGSKA (reference sequence). V was clipped by 6 bases and J by 4 bases, with 12 bases between them. The CDR3 reads CSAPRTVYGYTF. CDR3 coding DNA: TGCAGTGCGCCGAGGACAGTCTATGGCTACACCTTC.

The chain combines TRBV12-3 or TRBV12-4 with TRBJ2-7; a possible D gene is TRBD2 (6 bases). The CDR3 length is 14 residues. Trimming left V 5 bases short and J 7 bases short, with 18 bases between. The CDR3 region is CASSTSGPAGEQYF. DNA for the CDR3: TGTGCCAGCAGTACCTCAGGACCGGCGGGGGAGCAGTACTTC.

This chain joins TRBV12-3 or TRBV12-4 and TRBJ1-1; TRBD1 is a possible D gene (5 bases). The CDR3 length is 14 residues. Trimming took off 2 bases at V and 4 bases at J, with 11 bases between the two ends. The CDR3 DNA reads as TGTGCCAGCAGTTTACGGGGGATCGGCACTGAAGCTTTCTTT. Protein sequence: CASSLRGIGTEAFF.

V gene TRBV4-2 combines with J gene TRBJ1-1, with 7 bases fitting TRBD1. Germline CDR1 and CDR2: LGHNA and YNFKEQ. The CDR3 runs to 16 residues. The V segment lost 4 bases and the J segment 1 base; nucleotides outside the gene matches: 9. CDR3 loop: CASSLRTGPENTEAFF. For the CDR3, the DNA is TGTGCCAGCAGCCTAAGGACAGGCCCGGAGAACACTGAAGCTTTCTTT.

This clonotype was counted ten times or more. The chain has TRBV12-3 or TRBV12-4 and TRBJ1-5; possible D gene TRBD1, 5 bases. V lost 3 bases and J 1 base, leaving 16 bases between the germline ends. The CDR3 totals 17 residues. DNA for the CDR3: TGTGCCAGCAGTTTGGGGCTGTTGTCCAAAAGCAATCAGCCCCAGCATTTT. Translating gives CASSLGLLSKSNQPQHF.

Details on this clonotype: This may arise from a read error, as a much more abundant clone is one base away. The CDR3 ends on some other residue instead of the conserved phenylalanine or tryptophan, so this is likely a read error. V is TRBV5-1 and J is TRBJ1-1; no reliable D call. The CDR3 length is 14 residues. V was shortened by 3 bases and J by 0 bases, with 9 bases between the two germline ends. Per the germline V gene, CDR1 is SGHRS and CDR2 is YFSETQ. Here the CDR3 DNA reads TGCGCCAGCAGCTATATCGAACTGAACACTGAAGCTTTCTCT. Translating it yields CASSYIELNTEAFS.

In its sample, this clonotype was seen a few times. The J gene is TRBJ2-7, the V gene TRBV6-1; D remains unclear. The germline V and J ends were trimmed by 5 bases and 6 bases, with 14 bases remaining between them. There are 13 residues in the CDR3. The germline gives CDR1 MNHNS, CDR2 SASEGT. The CDR3 sequence is CASSLTPDTEQYF. The CDR3 DNA sequence: TGTGCCAGCAGTCTAACCCCCGATACCGAGCAGTACTTC.

This clonotype was seen more than once but under ten times. This chain connects TRBV7-8 to TRBJ2-1; D is possibly TRBD1 (5 bases). Germline V gene sequence: CDR1 SGHVS, CDR2 FQNEAQ. The CDR3 extends over 12 amino acids. Trimming pared 2 bases from V and 10 bases from J, leaving 9 bases between. The CDR3 region is CASSLKGSEQFF. The CDR3 nucleotides are TGTGCCAGCAGCTTAAAGGGGTCAGAGCAGTTCTTC.

This clonotype was seen at least ten times. V gene TRBV4-2 combines with J gene TRBJ1-2; the D gene is possibly TRBD1 (5 bases). Trimming cost V 1 base and J 6 bases, with 15 bases left between them. The CDR3 runs 15 residues. Germline V CDR1 and CDR2: LGHNA, YNFKEQ. The CDR3 here is CASSQVFRDGHGYTF. The CDR3 nucleotides are TGTGCCAGCAGCCAAGTGTTTAGGGACGGGCATGGCTACACCTTC.

This clonotype turned up a few times. The chain links TRBV27 to TRBJ2-5; 8 bases align to TRBD1. The junction had 8 bases not matched to a gene; V was cut back by 4 bases and J by 4 bases. This CDR3 is 15 amino acids long. Germline V gene lookup returns CDR1 MNHEY and CDR2 SMNVEV (reference sequence). The CDR3 DNA is TGTGCCAGCAGTTCCCAGGGGGCGCGAGGAGAGACCCAGTACTTC. Translating it yields CASSSQGARGETQYF.

This clonotype was counted ten times or more. The CDR3 spells CASSLTPGSAQPQHF. DNA of the CDR3: TGCGCCAGCAGCTTGACCCCGGGGAGCGCCCAGCCCCAGCATTTT. J is TRBJ1-5 and V is TRBV5-1; D gene uncertain. Trimming took off 1 base at V and 7 bases at J, with 15 bases between the two ends. Germline CDR1 and CDR2: SGHRS and YFSETQ. The CDR3 contains 15 residues.

This clonotype has just a few counts. This chain links TRBV12-3 or TRBV12-4 with TRBJ1-1; the match to TRBD1 covers 8 bases. The CDR3 loop spans 16 amino acids. Germline trimming cut 6 bases from V and 0 bases from J; bases unmatched to any gene: 9. CDR3 amino acids: CASSSTGGSMNTEAFF. As DNA, the CDR3 is TGTGCCAGCAGCAGCACAGGGGGGTCGATGAACACTGAAGCTTTCTTT.

This clonotype is a singleton in its sample. The J gene is TRBJ1-1, the V gene TRBV3-1; D remains ambiguous. CDR1 and CDR2 (germline): LGHDT, YNNKEL (reference sequence). The CDR3 runs to 13 residues. The germline V and J ends were trimmed by 1 base and 6 bases, with 9 bases remaining between them. CDR3 region: CASSQVKAAEAFF. The CDR3 DNA is TGTGCCAGCAGCCAAGTTAAAGCTGCTGAAGCTTTCTTT.

At least ten counts were recorded for this clonotype. At one end the junction does not follow the germline gene, possibly because of a read error. This rearrangement joins TRBV7-2 to TRBJ1-1; D unresolved. Per germline, CDR1 SGHTA and CDR2 FQGNSA. The CDR3 runs to 12 residues. CDR3 DNA sequence: TGTGCCAGCAGCTTAGAGAGCAGAGAAGCCTTCTTT. It specifies CASSLESREAFF.

The sample holds many counts of this clonotype. CDR3 loop: CASSSQSEQYF. As DNA, the CDR3 is TGTGCCAGCAGCTCCCAAAGCGAGCAGTACTTC. The chain combines TRBV7-2 with TRBJ2-7; the D is unclear. CDR3 size: 11 residues. The germline V gene has CDR1 SGHTA and CDR2 FQGNSA. V was cut by 4 bases and J by 6 bases, with 7 bases left in between.

This clonotype was detected a few times. The CDR3 spells CSARRTGPNEQYF. CDR3 sequence (DNA): TGCAGTGCTAGGAGGACAGGGCCAAACGAGCAGTACTTC. The chain recombines TRBV20-1 with TRBJ2-7; 8 bases line up with TRBD1. V dropped 3 bases and J dropped 5; count of bases not matched to a gene: 6. The CDR3 contains 13 residues. From germline, CDR1 is DFQATT and CDR2 SNEGSKA (reference sequence).

This clonotype has ten or more counts. The chain recombines TRBV27 with TRBJ2-7; no definite D call. Germline CDR1 MNHEY, CDR2 SMNVEV (reference sequence). The CDR3 extends over 16 amino acids. V was trimmed by 6 bases and J by 2 bases, leaving 20 bases between them. The CDR3 here is CASSRLLRSHTYEQYF. CDR3 sequence (DNA): TGTGCCAGCAGCCGCCTACTTAGATCCCATACCTACGAGCAGTACTTC.

The chain combines TRBV7-8 with TRBJ2-3, with 7 nucleotides matching TRBD1. V was clipped by 5 bases and J by 2 bases; unmatched bases: 7. The CDR3 has 15 residues. CDR1 is SGHVS and CDR2 is FQNEAQ in the germline V gene. The CDR3 sequence is CASSKPGQNTDTQYF. In DNA, the CDR3 is TGTGCCAGCAGCAAACCGGGACAGAACACAGATACGCAGTATTTT.

This clonotype was seen a few times. This chain uses TRBV3-1 with TRBJ2-7; no firm D call. This CDR3 is built from 15 residues. CDR1 and CDR2 from the germline V gene are LGHDT and YNNKEL (reference sequence). V was trimmed by 4 bases and J by 2 bases, leaving 15 bases between them. DNA for the CDR3: TGTGCCAGCAGCCCAGACCCGAGACTTACCTACGAGCAGTACTTC. As protein: CASSPDPRLTYEQYF.

The genes are TRBV12-3 or TRBV12-4 and TRBJ1-3, with a possible D match to TRBD1 (6 bases). V lost 6 bases and J 2 bases, leaving 11 bases between the germline ends. The CDR3 spans 14 residues. The CDR3: CASSRGGTGNTIYF. CDR3 bases: TGTGCCAGCAGCCGAGGGGGGACTGGAAACACCATATATTTT.

This clonotype was recorded at least ten times. V gene TRBV20-1 combines with J gene TRBJ2-7; TRBD2 matches at 10 bases. Trimming removed 1 base from V and 6 bases from J; junction bases left unmatched: 12. The germline CDR1 and CDR2 sequences are DFQATT and SNEGSKA (reference sequence). The length of the CDR3 is 16 residues. For the CDR3, the DNA is TGCAGTGCTAGAGTCGGAGGTAATAGCGGGAGGAGCGAGCAGTACTTC. It translates to CSARVGGNSGRSEQYF.

This clonotype was seen more than once but under ten times. This chain links TRBV6-5 with TRBJ2-1; tentatively, D is TRBD1 (6 bases). The CDR3 length is 14 residues. The germline CDR1 and CDR2 sequences are MNHEY and SVGAGI. V gave up 2 bases and J gave up 5 bases, with 10 bases separating them. In DNA, the CDR3 is TGTGCCAGCAGTTACAATGGACAGCACAATGAGCAGTTCTTC. Amino acid sequence: CASSYNGQHNEQFF.

This clonotype was counted at least ten times. The rearrangement links TRBV10-3 to TRBJ2-1; D is perhaps TRBD1 or TRBD2 (6 bases each). The V end lost 10 bases, the J end lost 10 bases, and 14 bases lay between the germline ends. The CDR3 runs 11 residues. CDR1 is ENHRY and CDR2 is SYGVKD in the germline V gene. CDR3 in amino acids: CATKEGGEQFF. The DNA for the CDR3 is TGTGCCACAAAAGAGGGGGGAGAGCAGTTCTTC.